Listed below are T cell receptor beta chains from one sample, sequenced in a study of human T cells and chemical hapten exposure. In TCRdb, the RACE reads were re-called with MiXCR into one record per CDR3 protein. The data contain about 80,000 distinct CDR3 sequences, around 13% of them singletons. The source material was whole blood, sampled in connection with sensitization to the hapten diphenylcyclopropenone (DPC). These receptors all stem from a woman between 50 and 59 years old with alopecia areata. Some clones in this sample may be carry-over from other donors' samples. CDR3s include the opening cysteine and the closing phenylalanine or tryptophan. A D gene is named only where the DNA matches it firmly. Clone sizes are given selectively: once, few, many, or a class where the clone is expanded.

size: many; J: TRBJ1-2; D: .; V: TRBV28; DNA: TGTGCCAGCAGGTTCGACGGGGACTATGGCTACACCTTC; CDR3: CASRFDGDYGYTF
size: .; J: TRBJ2-1; D: TRBD1; V: TRBV5-5; DNA: TGTGCCAGCAGCCCGGGACAGGGTATGGACAATGAGCAGTTCTTC; CDR3: CASSPGQGMDNEQFF
size: .; J: TRBJ1-3; D: .; V: TRBV28; DNA: TGTGCCAGCAGTCCCTCCGGTACCACCATATATTTT; CDR3: CASSPSGTTIYF
size: many; J: TRBJ2-7; D: .; V: TRBV28; DNA: TGTGCCAGCAGTGTCCCCTCCCAGGACGGCGGGCAGTACTTC; CDR3: CASSVPSQDGGQYF
size: .; J: TRBJ1-1; D: .; V: TRBV19; DNA: TGTGCCAGTAGTTCCGGGACCCGAGGGACTGAAGCTTTCTTT; CDR3: CASSSGTRGTEAFF
size: many; J: TRBJ2-3; D: .; V: TRBV6-1; DNA: TGTGCCAGCAGTGACCGTCCTAGCCGAGTCACAGATACGCAGTATTTT; CDR3: CASSDRPSRVTDTQYF
size: few; J: TRBJ1-2; D: .; V: TRBV29-1; DNA: TGCAGCGTTGAATACTCAAACTATGGCTACACCTTC; CDR3: CSVEYSNYGYTF
size: .; J: TRBJ1-4; D: TRBD1; V: TRBV7-9; DNA: TGTGCCAGCAGCTGGAACCGGGACAGAAGCGAAAAACTGTTTTTT; CDR3: CASSWNRDRSEKLFF
size: few; J: TRBJ2-1; D: .; V: TRBV6-2/TRBV6-3; DNA: TGTGCCAGCAGTTACGTTTCTAGCGTCGAAAACAATGAGCAGTTCTTC; CDR3: CASSYVSSVENNEQFF
size: .; J: TRBJ1-1; D: .; V: TRBV21-1; DNA: TGTGCCAGCAGCGCCGGGACAAAAGCTTTCTTT; CDR3: CASSAGTKAFF
size: few; J: TRBJ1-1; D: .; V: TRBV18; DNA: TGTGCCAGCTCACCTGACAGATTCACCTCCATGAACACTGAAGCTTTCTTT; CDR3: CASSPDRFTSMNTEAFF
size: many; J: TRBJ2-3; D: .; V: TRBV29-1; DNA: TGCAGCGTTGATTACGGGACCCTTTCTCTATATTTT; CDR3: CSVDYGTLSLYF
size: many; J: TRBJ2-4; D: .; V: TRBV4-3; DNA: TGCGCCAGCAGCCAAGATTTGACCCCCCAAAACATTCAGTACTTC; CDR3: CASSQDLTPQNIQYF
size: .; J: TRBJ2-5; D: .; V: TRBV6-2/TRBV6-3; DNA: TGTGCCAGCGCGCAGGACCTCTTCCAAGAGACCCAGTACTTC; CDR3: CASAQDLFQETQYF
size: few; J: TRBJ2-7; D: .; V: TRBV11-2; DNA: TGTGCCAGCAGCTTAGGAGGAGGGCCCTACGAGCAGTACTTC; CDR3: CASSLGGGPYEQYF
size: .; J: TRBJ2-1; D: .; V: TRBV12-3/TRBV12-4; DNA: TGTGCCAGCAGTCTGGTATCGGCGGGGTACAATGAGCAGTTCTTC; CDR3: CASSLVSAGYNEQFF
size: .; J: TRBJ1-2; D: .; V: TRBV11-2; DNA: TGTGCCAGCAGCGAACCATGGGCGGCCATATATGGCTACACCTTC; CDR3: CASSEPWAAIYGYTF
size: .; J: TRBJ2-7; D: TRBD2; V: TRBV12-3/TRBV12-4; DNA: TGTGCCAGCAGCAGCTGGAGTAGCGGGAGTTACGAGCAGTACTTC; CDR3: CASSSWSSGSYEQYF
size: .; J: TRBJ2-2; D: .; V: TRBV3-1; DNA: TGTGTCAGCAGCCGGGCGGGCGGGGAGCTGTTTTTT; CDR3: CVSSRAGGELFF
size: .; J: TRBJ1-1; D: .; V: TRBV29-1; DNA: TGCAGCGTGAAGGGGAGGGGAAATCCAACTGAAGCTTTCTTT; CDR3: CSVKGRGNPTEAFF
size: .; J: TRBJ1-1; D: .; V: TRBV5-1; DNA: TGCGCCAGCAGCTTGGCCGGACAAGTATTT; CDR3: CASSLAGQVF
size: many; J: TRBJ2-3; D: TRBD2; V: TRBV7-2; DNA: TGTGCCAGCAGCTTACTTCCTAGCGGGAGAGGTGCAGATACGCAGTATTTT; CDR3: CASSLLPSGRGADTQYF
size: .; J: TRBJ2-7; D: TRBD2; V: TRBV7-6; DNA: TGTGCCAGCAGCCCGGGACTAGCGGGCCGATCCTCCTACGAGCAGTACTTC; CDR3: CASSPGLAGRSSYEQYF
size: few; J: TRBJ1-2; D: TRBD1; V: TRBV6-5; DNA: TGTGCCAGCAGCATGAGACAGGGGACATCAGGCTACACCTTC; CDR3: CASSMRQGTSGYTF
size: few; J: TRBJ2-5; D: .; V: TRBV18; DNA: TGTGCCAGCTCACCACAAGGAGAGACCCAGTACTTC; CDR3: CASSPQGETQYF
size: few; J: TRBJ2-7; D: .; V: TRBV15; DNA: TGTGCCACCAGCAGAGGGTACGCAGACCGCTCCTACGAGCAGTACTTC; CDR3: CATSRGYADRSYEQYF
size: .; J: TRBJ1-2; D: TRBD1; V: TRBV5-1; DNA: TGCGCCAGCAGCCCCAGGACAGGGGCAAGCTATGGCTACACCTTC; CDR3: CASSPRTGASYGYTF
size: .; J: TRBJ2-2; D: .; V: TRBV7-6; DNA: TGTGCCAGCAGCTTAGGTCCAACTAGAAACACCGGGGAGCTGTTTTTT; CDR3: CASSLGPTRNTGELFF
size: .; J: TRBJ2-1; D: .; V: TRBV4-2; DNA: TGTGCCAGCAGCCCCGCGGAGAGCTCCTACAATGAGCAGTTCTTC; CDR3: CASSPAESSYNEQFF
size: .; J: TRBJ2-2; D: TRBD1; V: TRBV10-1; DNA: TGCGCCAGCAGTGCTCACCGGGACAGATACACCGGGGAGCTGTTTTTT; CDR3: CASSAHRDRYTGELFF
size: .; J: TRBJ2-3; D: TRBD2; V: TRBV29-1; DNA: TGCAGCGCCGGGGACCTTGGGAGGGCAGATACGCAGTATTTT; CDR3: CSAGDLGRADTQYF
size: .; J: TRBJ2-1; D: TRBD2; V: TRBV11-3; DNA: TGTGCCAGCAGCCTAGCCGTTTCAGCGGGAGGCCCCTACAATGAGCAGTTCTTC; CDR3: CASSLAVSAGGPYNEQFF
size: few; J: TRBJ2-7; D: .; V: TRBV27; DNA: TGTGCCAGCAAGGACGGCGCCTACGAGCAGTACTTC; CDR3: CASKDGAYEQYF
size: few; J: TRBJ2-1; D: TRBD2; V: TRBV20-1; DNA: TGCAGTGCTAGAGGGGGTAGGGCTAGCGGGAGGGCCTACAATGAGCAGTTCTTC; CDR3: CSARGGRASGRAYNEQFF
size: many; J: TRBJ1-5; D: .; V: TRBV20-1; DNA: TGCAGTGCTTCAACTCACAGGGTTGGTCAGCCCCAGCATTTT; CDR3: CSASTHRVGQPQHF
size: few; J: TRBJ2-3; D: TRBD2; V: TRBV28; DNA: TGTGCCAGCAGTTATTGGACTAGCGGTGGCACAGATACGCAGTATTTT; CDR3: CASSYWTSGGTDTQYF
size: .; J: TRBJ2-5; D: TRBD2; V: TRBV28; DNA: TGTGCCAGCGCCCTAGCGGGAAGTGTGACCCAGTACTTC; CDR3: CASALAGSVTQYF
size: few; J: TRBJ1-1; D: TRBD1; V: TRBV5-4; DNA: TGTGCCAGCTCCTCACAGACAGGGTTTGAAGCTTTCTTT; CDR3: CASSSQTGFEAFF